These 25 T cell receptor beta chains originate from one sample sequenced in a study of cytomegalovirus exposure and HLA in healthy donors. Primers for the PCR totalled 60 Vbeta and 13 Jbeta. Using immunoSEQ multiplex PCR, the repertoire was profiled, and TCRdb retains in-frame clones only, with some absent. The sample lists roughly 160,000 clones; around 84% were seen once. Input material: PBMCs. These receptors were obtained from a boy younger than 10 in good health and CMV-seronegative.

This clone was seen more than once but under ten times. The J gene is TRBJ1-5, the V gene TRBV6-1; TRBD1 might be the D (6 bases). CDR1 is MNHNS and CDR2 is SASEGT in the germline V gene. The V end was cut by 1 base, the J end by 2 bases, with 9 bases between. The length of the CDR3 is 15 residues. CDR3 protein: CASSEGAGGNQPQHF. The CDR3 DNA is TGTGCCAGCAGTGAAGGGGCAGGGGGCAATCAGCCCCAGCATTTT.

CDR3 bases: TGTGCCAGCAGCCTCCGGGCTAGCGGGAACCATGAGCAGTTCTTC. It codes for CASSLRASGNHEQFF. The V and J genes are TRBV9 and TRBJ2-1; 9 nucleotides agree with TRBD2. The J segment lost 8 bases and the V segment lost 4 bases, leaving 10 bases of the junction unmatched. Per germline, CDR1 SGDLS and CDR2 YYNGEE. The CDR3 has 15 amino acids.

The chain uses TRBV2 and TRBJ1-2; maybe TRBD1 (5 bases). Looked up from germline, CDR1 is SNHLY and CDR2 is FYNNEI. The CDR3 runs to 16 residues. V gave up 0 bases and J gave up 6 bases, with 17 bases separating them. The CDR3 sequence: CASSEALGHTSHGYTF. As DNA, the CDR3 is TGTGCCAGCAGTGAAGCTTTGGGGCACACCAGTCATGGCTACACCTTC. Together with reference TRBV2 and TRBJ1-2, the CDR3 gives the full variable domain: EPEVTQTPSHQVTQMGQEVILRCVPISNHLYFYWYRQILGQKVEFLVSFYNNEISEKSEIFDDQFSVERPDGSNFTLKIRSTKLEDSAMYFCASSEALGHTSHGYTFGSGTRLTVV.

V and J are TRBV28 and TRBJ2-5; 9 nucleotides align to TRBD1. The J call may be incorrect, as the DNA end agrees better with TRBJ2-7. The CDR3 extends over 14 amino acids. Germline CDR1 reads MDHEN; CDR2 reads SYDVKM. The CDR3 DNA is TGTGCCAGCAGTTTCGGGACAGGGACTTACGAGCAGTACTTC. Residues: CASSFGTGTYEQYF.

The rearrangement uses TRBV28 and TRBJ1-1; the D is unclear. The CDR3 is 14 residues long. Trimming left V 2 bases short and J 1 base short, with 8 bases between. Looked up from germline, CDR1 is MDHEN and CDR2 is SYDVKM. The CDR3 spells CASSLIQRNTEAFF. CDR3 DNA sequence: TGTGCCAGCAGTTTAATTCAGCGGAACACTGAAGCTTTCTTT.

J is TRBJ1-3 and V is TRBV2, with D perhaps TRBD1 (5 bases). Germline CDR1 is SNHLY and CDR2 is FYNNEI. V gave up 2 bases and J gave up 4 bases, with 15 bases separating them. The CDR3 has 16 amino acids. CDR3 protein: CASSEFAGSGGNTIYF. The CDR3 coding sequence is TGTGCCAGCAGTGAATTCGCAGGGTCAGGAGGAAACACCATATATTTT.

The rearrangement links TRBV9 to TRBJ2-1; 14 positions match TRBD2. The V gene's germline CDR1 is SGDLS and CDR2 YYNGEE. V lost 6 bases to trimming and J lost 8 bases; unmatched junction nucleotides: 7. CDR3 length: 15 amino acids. CDR3 amino acids: CASNRLAGGRYEQFF. CDR3 nucleotide sequence: TGTGCCAGCAACCGACTAGCGGGAGGGAGGTATGAGCAGTTCTTC.

The chain employs TRBV10-2 and TRBJ1-2, with D tentatively TRBD1 (6 bases). V dropped 4 bases and J dropped 3 bases, with 9 bases sitting between them. This CDR3 has 13 amino acids. The germline gives CDR1 WSHSY, CDR2 SAAADI. Written as DNA, the CDR3 is TGCGCCAGCAGTGGGCAGGGGTACTATGGCTACACCTTC. This sequence encodes CASSGQGYYGYTF.

This clone occurred once. The chain couples TRBV6-5 to TRBJ2-7; perhaps TRBD2 as D (5 bases). Germline V gives CDR1 MNHEY, CDR2 SVGAGI. The CDR3 runs 14 residues. Trimming removed 6 bases at V and 2 bases at J, with 14 bases between. CDR3 nucleotides: TGTGCCAGCAGACAACACCTACTAGCCTACGAGCAGTACTTC. This translates into CASRQHLLAYEQYF.

This chain joins TRBV5-5 and TRBJ1-3; D is perhaps TRBD1 (5 bases). The CDR3 is 15 amino acids. Trimming stripped 4 bases from V and 0 bases from J, with 11 bases between. Germline V gene lookup returns CDR1 SGHKS and CDR2 YYEKEE (reference sequence). CDR3 nucleotide sequence: TGTGCCAGCAGCCCCCAGGGTCTCTCTGGAAACACCATATATTTT. Its protein product is CASSPQGLSGNTIYF.

This chain connects TRBV27 to TRBJ2-2; 11 bases agree with TRBD1. V trimming: 5 bases; J trimming: 7 bases; junction bases outside the gene matches: 9. CDR1 is MNHEY, CDR2 SMNVEV, per germline (reference sequence). The CDR3 is 16 amino acids. The CDR3 loop reads CASSPRTGGVGGELFF. Written as DNA, the CDR3 is TGTGCCAGCAGTCCGAGGACAGGGGGCGTCGGCGGGGAGCTGTTTTTT.

Only one count was recorded for this clone. V usage is TRBV10-3 and J usage is TRBJ1-2; 9 nucleotides match TRBD1. The CDR3 is 14 amino acids. CDR1 is ENHRY and CDR2 is SYGVKD in the germline V gene. The trim removed 2 bases at V and 3 bases at J, leaving 1 base unmatched. CDR3: CAISERTGDYGYTF. Here the CDR3 DNA reads TGTGCCATCAGTGAGAGGACAGGGGACTATGGCTACACCTTC.

The chain couples TRBV7-6 to TRBJ2-3; D is perhaps TRBD2 (5 bases). Germline CDR1 SGHVS, CDR2 FNYEAQ. Trimming stripped 1 base from V and 0 bases from J, with 8 bases between. This CDR3 contains 15 residues. The CDR3 coding sequence is TGTGCCAGCAGCTTAGTGGCGGGTAGCACAGATACGCAGTATTTT. Translating it yields CASSLVAGSTDTQYF.

This clone has only one observation. This rearrangement joins TRBV21-1 to TRBJ2-5; the tabulated D call, TRBD2, remains unverified against the DNA. TRBV21-1 has pseudogene status. CDR3 length: 17 amino acids. As DNA, the CDR3 is TGTGCCAGCAGCAAAGGGGCGAGCGGGAAGTTACAAGAGACCCAGTACTTC. It codes for CASSKGASGKLQETQYF.

The J gene is TRBJ2-1, the V gene TRBV10-1; 7 positions match TRBD2. CDR1 WNHNN and CDR2 SYGVQD come from the germline V gene (reference sequence). CDR3 length equals 14 residues. The CDR3 nucleotides read TGCTTCCAGTCCGGGAGGAAGTGGGACAATGAGCAGTTCTTC. This gives the protein CFQSGRKWDNEQFF.

This clone was found once. The V gene is TRBV28, the J gene TRBJ2-1; 7 bases agree with TRBD1. The CDR3 is 15 amino acids. Unmatched junction bases numbered 10, after V lost 6 bases and J lost 5 bases. Germline CDR1 MDHEN, CDR2 SYDVKM. The CDR3 coding sequence is TGTGCCAGCAGCCGACCGGACAGGTCTGACAATGAGCAGTTCTTC. Translation: CASSRPDRSDNEQFF.

This chain connects TRBV7-8 to TRBJ2-1, with 8 positions matching TRBD2. Trimming cost V 4 bases and J 3 bases; bases outside gene matches: 14. The germline V gene encodes CDR1 SGHVS and CDR2 FQNEAQ. The CDR3 is made up of 18 amino acids. The CDR3 region has the DNA TGTGCCAGCAGCTCCACTAGCGGCCCCCGGCTGGGCTACAATGAGCAGTTCTTC. Translating gives CASSSTSGPRLGYNEQFF.

J is TRBJ1-3 and V is TRBV4-2, with 7 bases aligning to TRBD1. Germline V gives CDR1 LGHNA, CDR2 YNFKEQ. Losses at the gene ends were 4 bases for V and 7 bases for J; bases not matched to a gene: 13. CDR3 size: 16 residues. The CDR3 protein is CASSPSRQGSRNTIYF. The CDR3 DNA follows: TGTGCCAGCAGCCCGAGTCGACAGGGTAGTAGGAACACCATATATTTT.

This clone showed up just once. V and J are TRBV5-6 and TRBJ1-5, with a tentative D call TRBD1 (5 bases). V was trimmed by 4 bases and J by 1 base, leaving 9 bases between them. CDR3 length equals 14 residues. Germline CDR1 and CDR2: SGHDT and YYEEEE. The CDR3 DNA reads TGTGCCAGCAGCCTCCAGGGAAGCAATCAGCCCCAGCATTTT. This encodes CASSLQGSNQPQHF.

The chain recombines TRBV9 with TRBJ2-1; 9 positions agree with TRBD2. The CDR3 is 17 amino acids. Germline V gene data show CDR1 as SGDLS and CDR2 as YYNGEE. The V gene end was trimmed by 4 bases and the J gene end by 0 bases; junction bases not matched to a gene: 8. CDR3 nucleotides: TGTGCCAGCAGCCTGGGGGCTAGCGGGGCCTCCTACAATGAGCAGTTCTTC. Its protein is CASSLGASGASYNEQFF.

This chain joins TRBV27 and TRBJ2-7; D is uncertain. The CDR3 has 13 residues. Germline V lookup: CDR1 MNHEY, CDR2 SMNVEV (reference sequence). V was pared by 5 bases and J by 5 bases, with 13 bases between. The CDR3 reads CASSPRVSDEQYF. CDR3 sequence (DNA): TGTGCCAGCAGTCCGCGTGTTTCGGACGAGCAGTACTTC.

This clone was seen only once. The chain links TRBV5-1 to TRBJ1-1; TRBD1 matches at 7 bases. Germline CDR1 SGHRS, CDR2 YFSETQ. This CDR3 has 19 residues. Trimming took 0 bases from V and 1 from J; bases not matched to a gene: 15. The CDR3 spells CASSLVAGRRTGTNTEAFF. As DNA, the CDR3 is TGCGCCAGCAGCTTGGTTGCGGGACGGAGGACAGGCACGAACACTGAAGCTTTCTTT.

The CDR3 is CASSTSGGDFRDEQFF. The CDR3 nucleotides are TGTGCCAGCAGTACTAGCGGGGGTGATTTCAGGGATGAGCAGTTCTTC. The chain carries TRBV6-4 and TRBJ2-1, with TRBD2 matching over 11 bases. There are 16 residues in the CDR3. Germline trimming cut 5 bases from V and 8 bases from J; bases unmatched to any gene: 11. CDR1 is MRHNA and CDR2 is SNTAGT in the germline V gene.

The chain links TRBV13 to TRBJ2-7; 8 bases line up with TRBD1. Germline assignment: CDR1 PRHDT and CDR2 FYEKMQ (reference sequence). V shed 5 bases, J shed 0 bases, and the junction held 0 bases outside the gene matches. The CDR3 totals 13 residues. The DNA of the CDR3 is TGTGCCAGCAGCCAGGGGGCCTCCTACGAGCAGTACTTC. Translated, it gives CASSQGASYEQYF.

This clone showed up just once. V gene TRBV7-9 combines with J gene TRBJ2-2; TRBD2 agrees at 13 bases. J was trimmed by 4 bases and V by 2 bases; bases with no gene match: 4. The CDR3 has 17 amino acids. Germline V gives CDR1 SEHNR, CDR2 FQNEAQ (reference sequence). The CDR3 bases are TGTGCCAGCAGCTTAAGGACTAGCGGGAGTGGCACCGGGGAGCTGTTTTTT. Amino acid sequence: CASSLRTSGSGTGELFF.